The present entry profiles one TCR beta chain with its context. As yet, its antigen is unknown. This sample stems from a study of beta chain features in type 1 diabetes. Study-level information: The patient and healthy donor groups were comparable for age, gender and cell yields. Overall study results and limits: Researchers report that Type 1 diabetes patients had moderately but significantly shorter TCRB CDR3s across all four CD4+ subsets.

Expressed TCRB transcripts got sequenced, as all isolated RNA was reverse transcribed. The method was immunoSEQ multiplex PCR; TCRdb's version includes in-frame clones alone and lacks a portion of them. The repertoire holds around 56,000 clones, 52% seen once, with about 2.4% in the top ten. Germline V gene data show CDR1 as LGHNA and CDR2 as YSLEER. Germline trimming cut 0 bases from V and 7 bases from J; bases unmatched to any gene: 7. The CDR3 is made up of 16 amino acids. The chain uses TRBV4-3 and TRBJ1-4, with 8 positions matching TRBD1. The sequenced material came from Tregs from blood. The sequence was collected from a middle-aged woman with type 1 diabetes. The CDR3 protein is CASSQDPTGGVEKLFF. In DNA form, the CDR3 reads TGCGCCAGCAGCCAAGACCCAACAGGGGGGGTTGAAAAACTGTTTTTT.